This T cell receptor beta chain comes out of a study of blood T cell repertoires in COVID-19. Study as a whole: Italy, Spain and the United States were the sources of the convalescent and acute COVID-19 samples.

TCRdb keeps only in-frame clones here, not all; method: immunoSEQ multiplex PCR. The profile covers more than 200,000 clones, with 75% to 90% appearing a single time and nearly 6.5% taken by the ten largest. Germline V gene data show CDR1 as SGHDN and CDR2 as FVKESK. This CDR3 comprises 13 residues. V was pared by 3 bases and J by 4 bases, with 2 bases of the junction left unmatched. The chain is built from TRBV14 and TRBJ2-7, with 8 positions matching TRBD1. The sequenced sample was PBMCs or T cells enriched from blood (not recorded which). The receptor comes from a woman in her thirties with acute COVID-19. The CDR3, as DNA: TGTGCCAGCAGCCATAGACAGGGGTACGAGCAGTACTTC. Protein sequence: CASSHRQGYEQYF.